Listed below are T cell receptor beta chains from one sample, sequenced in a study of neurological immune-mediated disorders. In TCRdb, the 5' RACE reads were re-called with MiXCR into one record per CDR3 protein. The data contain about 66,000 distinct CDR3 sequences, 4.5% to 5.5% of them singletons. Sequenced material: PBMCs. These receptors originate from a man aged 25-40 years with multiple sclerosis. Each CDR3 is given with its conserved first and last residue. D genes are given only for firm matches. For some rows the clone size is stated as once, few or many, or as a class when expanded; others skip it.

clone_size: many; v_call: TRBV20-1; d_call: TRBD1; j_call: TRBJ2-5; cdr3_nt: TGCAGTGCTAGAGACCAACAGGGGGCGGATGCGGAGACCCAGTACTTC; cdr3_aa: CSARDQQGADAETQYF
clone_size: many; v_call: TRBV6-5; d_call: TRBD1; j_call: TRBJ2-7; cdr3_nt: TGTGCCAGCAGTGCCAGGCCAGGGGGCAAGACCTACGAGCAGTACTTC; cdr3_aa: CASSARPGGKTYEQYF
clone_size: many; v_call: TRBV6-6; d_call: .; j_call: TRBJ1-4; cdr3_nt: TGTGCCAGCAGGGGCTTGGACCGGGGGTTCGGTAAACTGTTTTTT; cdr3_aa: CASRGLDRGFGKLFF
clone_size: many; v_call: TRBV12-3/TRBV12-4; d_call: .; j_call: TRBJ1-1; cdr3_nt: TGTGCCAGCACCAACCGGGGAGGGACTGAAGCTTTCTTT; cdr3_aa: CASTNRGGTEAFF
clone_size: many; v_call: TRBV5-1; d_call: .; j_call: TRBJ1-2; cdr3_nt: TGCGCCAGCAGCCCGGATAGGTACTATGGCTACACCTTC; cdr3_aa: CASSPDRYYGYTF
clone_size: few; v_call: TRBV29-1; d_call: TRBD2; j_call: TRBJ2-5; cdr3_nt: TGCAGCGTTGGTGCTAGCGGCGCTTCCGAGACCCAGTACTTC; cdr3_aa: CSVGASGASETQYF
clone_size: few; v_call: TRBV7-2; d_call: .; j_call: TRBJ1-5; cdr3_nt: TGTGCCAGCAGCCCCTTCCGGGGCAACGGTCAGCCCCAGCATTTT; cdr3_aa: CASSPFRGNGQPQHF
clone_size: many; v_call: TRBV20-1; d_call: .; j_call: TRBJ1-2; cdr3_nt: TGCAGTGCTCCACAGGGAGACGGCTACACCTTC; cdr3_aa: CSAPQGDGYTF
clone_size: .; v_call: TRBV3-1; d_call: TRBD2; j_call: TRBJ2-1; cdr3_nt: TGTGCCAGCAGCCAAGATCGCGGGGGGGCTGGTGAGCAGTTCTTC; cdr3_aa: CASSQDRGGAGEQFF
clone_size: many; v_call: TRBV3-1; d_call: .; j_call: TRBJ1-1; cdr3_nt: TGTGCCAGCAGCCAGTTTGGGGGGCGCCCGAACACTGAAGCTTTCTTT; cdr3_aa: CASSQFGGRPNTEAFF
clone_size: many; v_call: TRBV4-1; d_call: .; j_call: TRBJ2-3; cdr3_nt: TGCGCCAGCAGTCCGACACGTAGCACAGATACGCAGTATTTT; cdr3_aa: CASSPTRSTDTQYF
clone_size: many; v_call: TRBV2; d_call: .; j_call: TRBJ2-1; cdr3_nt: TGTGCCAGCAGTCGAAGACTAGGAAGTGAGCAGTTCTTC; cdr3_aa: CASSRRLGSEQFF
clone_size: many; v_call: TRBV20-1; d_call: .; j_call: TRBJ1-4; cdr3_nt: TGCAGTGCTAGAGATTGGAGGGGAGGGAATGAAAAACTGTTTTTT; cdr3_aa: CSARDWRGGNEKLFF
clone_size: many; v_call: TRBV20-1; d_call: TRBD2; j_call: TRBJ2-2; cdr3_nt: TGCAGTGCTTCGACTAGCGTAGGCACCGGGGAGCTGTTTTTT; cdr3_aa: CSASTSVGTGELFF
clone_size: many; v_call: TRBV28; d_call: .; j_call: TRBJ2-2; cdr3_nt: TGTGCCAGCAGTTTTGATTCTGGTGGTACCGGGGAGCTGTTTTTT; cdr3_aa: CASSFDSGGTGELFF
clone_size: many; v_call: TRBV5-1; d_call: .; j_call: TRBJ1-2; cdr3_nt: TGCGCCAGCACCCCAGGGCATAACTATGGCTACACCTTC; cdr3_aa: CASTPGHNYGYTF
clone_size: many; v_call: TRBV4-2; d_call: .; j_call: TRBJ2-7; cdr3_nt: TGTGCCAGCAGCCAAGATCAAGGGCTAGCTGAAACCTACGAGCAGTACTTC; cdr3_aa: CASSQDQGLAETYEQYF
clone_size: many; v_call: TRBV12-3/TRBV12-4; d_call: TRBD1; j_call: TRBJ1-1; cdr3_nt: TGTGCCAGTACAGGGGAAATGAACACTGAAGCTTTCTTT; cdr3_aa: CASTGEMNTEAFF
clone_size: many; v_call: TRBV20-1; d_call: .; j_call: TRBJ2-5; cdr3_nt: TGCAGTGCGGGGACCCAGGGATCCCAAGAGACCCAGTACTTC; cdr3_aa: CSAGTQGSQETQYF
clone_size: many; v_call: TRBV11-2; d_call: .; j_call: TRBJ2-3; cdr3_nt: TGTGCCAGCAGCTTAGTTGACCCCTTCGGGGATACGCAGTATTTT; cdr3_aa: CASSLVDPFGDTQYF
clone_size: many; v_call: TRBV15; d_call: TRBD1; j_call: TRBJ1-6; cdr3_nt: TGTGCCACCAGCAGGGACAGGGGGTATAATTCACCCCTCCACTTT; cdr3_aa: CATSRDRGYNSPLHF
clone_size: .; v_call: TRBV9; d_call: TRBD1; j_call: TRBJ1-1; cdr3_nt: TGTGCCAGCAGCGCCGGGACAGGGGGCCCACGGGACACTGAAGCTTTCTTT; cdr3_aa: CASSAGTGGPRDTEAFF
clone_size: many; v_call: TRBV5-1; d_call: .; j_call: TRBJ1-5; cdr3_nt: TGCGCCAGCAGCTTGGGGGGTTTTGAGCCCCAGCATTTT; cdr3_aa: CASSLGGFEPQHF
clone_size: many; v_call: TRBV6-1; d_call: .; j_call: TRBJ2-7; cdr3_nt: TGTGCCAGCGATCCGGGAACCTACGAGCAGTACTTC; cdr3_aa: CASDPGTYEQYF
clone_size: few; v_call: TRBV3-1; d_call: TRBD1; j_call: TRBJ1-2; cdr3_nt: TGTGCCAGCAGCCAAGATACGCTACAGACAGGGGTAAACGGCTACACCTTC; cdr3_aa: CASSQDTLQTGVNGYTF
clone_size: .; v_call: TRBV5-1; d_call: TRBD1; j_call: TRBJ1-6; cdr3_nt: TGCGCCAGCAGCTCTGGGACAGCCGCCTCCTTTCCCCTACACTTT; cdr3_aa: CASSSGTAASFPLHF
clone_size: few; v_call: TRBV20-1; d_call: .; j_call: TRBJ2-5; cdr3_nt: TGCAGTGCTAGAGTTGGGCACAGATCGAACCCCGAGACCCAGTACTTC; cdr3_aa: CSARVGHRSNPETQYF
clone_size: .; v_call: TRBV30; d_call: .; j_call: TRBJ1-2; cdr3_nt: TGTGCCTGGAGCACAGGAACCTATGGCTACACCTTC; cdr3_aa: CAWSTGTYGYTF
clone_size: .; v_call: TRBV20-1; d_call: .; j_call: TRBJ1-2; cdr3_nt: TGCAGAACGCTCCGGAACCTCAACTATGGCTACACCTTC; cdr3_aa: CRTLRNLNYGYTF
clone_size: many; v_call: TRBV12-3/TRBV12-4; d_call: .; j_call: TRBJ2-3; cdr3_nt: TGTGCCAGCAGTCCACTAGGGACCCTCACAGATACGCAGTATTTT; cdr3_aa: CASSPLGTLTDTQYF
clone_size: .; v_call: TRBV29-1; d_call: .; j_call: TRBJ1-1; cdr3_nt: TGCAGCGTTGGAAAAGGGCAGAGAGAAGCTTTCTTT; cdr3_aa: CSVGKGQREAFF
clone_size: many; v_call: TRBV10-3; d_call: .; j_call: TRBJ1-2; cdr3_nt: TGTGCCATCAGTGATCCGACCCGGGTACTTGGCTACACCTTC; cdr3_aa: CAISDPTRVLGYTF
clone_size: medium-sized; v_call: TRBV20-1; d_call: TRBD1; j_call: TRBJ2-5; cdr3_nt: TGCAGTGCTCATTCCCGGGACAGGGGGATTCGGGGACCTCAAGAGACCCAGTACTTC; cdr3_aa: CSAHSRDRGIRGPQETQYF
clone_size: .; v_call: TRBV5-1; d_call: TRBD1; j_call: TRBJ1-1; cdr3_nt: TGCGCCAGCAGCTCTGGGACAGGGTATGACACTGAAGCTTTCTTT; cdr3_aa: CASSSGTGYDTEAFF
clone_size: many; v_call: TRBV2; d_call: .; j_call: TRBJ1-2; cdr3_nt: TGTGCCAGCAGTGAATCTAACTATGGCTACACCTTC; cdr3_aa: CASSESNYGYTF
clone_size: many; v_call: TRBV5-1; d_call: .; j_call: TRBJ1-4; cdr3_nt: TGCGCCAGCAGCTTGGTGGCAGTCGAGGGAAAACTGTTTTTT; cdr3_aa: CASSLVAVEGKLFF
clone_size: many; v_call: TRBV5-1; d_call: .; j_call: TRBJ2-1; cdr3_nt: TGCGCCAGCCAAGAACTGGCCTACAATGAGCAGTTCTTC; cdr3_aa: CASQELAYNEQFF
clone_size: many; v_call: TRBV4-1; d_call: TRBD2; j_call: TRBJ2-1; cdr3_nt: TGCGCCAGCAGCCAAGAAGGCGGGGGGATCTACAATGAGCAGTTCTTC; cdr3_aa: CASSQEGGGIYNEQFF
clone_size: .; v_call: TRBV3-1; d_call: .; j_call: TRBJ1-6; cdr3_nt: TGTGCCAGCAGCCCTAGCGGGGGCGAGGTTTCTAGTTCACCCCTCCACTTT; cdr3_aa: CASSPSGGEVSSSPLHF
clone_size: many; v_call: TRBV7-8; d_call: .; j_call: TRBJ2-7; cdr3_nt: TGTGCCAGCAGCCGGCTCTCCGGTTTAGGGGAGCAGTACTTC; cdr3_aa: CASSRLSGLGEQYF
clone_size: .; v_call: TRBV6-5; d_call: TRBD1; j_call: TRBJ1-1; cdr3_nt: TGTGCCAGCAGTTCTTCCCGGACAGGGGGCTTAGCTTTCTTT; cdr3_aa: CASSSSRTGGLAFF